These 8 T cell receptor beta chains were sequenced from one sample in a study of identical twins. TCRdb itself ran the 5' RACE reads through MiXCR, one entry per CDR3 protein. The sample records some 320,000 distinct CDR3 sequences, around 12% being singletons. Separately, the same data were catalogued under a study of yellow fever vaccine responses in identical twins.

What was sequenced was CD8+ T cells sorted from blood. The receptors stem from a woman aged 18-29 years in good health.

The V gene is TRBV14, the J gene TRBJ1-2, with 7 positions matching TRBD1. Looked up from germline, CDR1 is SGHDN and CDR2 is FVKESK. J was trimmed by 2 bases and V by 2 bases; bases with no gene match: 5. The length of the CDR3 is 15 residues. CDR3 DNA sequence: TGTGCCAGCAGCCAAACCGGGACAGTAAACTATGGCTACACCTTC. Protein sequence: CASSQTGTVNYGYTF.

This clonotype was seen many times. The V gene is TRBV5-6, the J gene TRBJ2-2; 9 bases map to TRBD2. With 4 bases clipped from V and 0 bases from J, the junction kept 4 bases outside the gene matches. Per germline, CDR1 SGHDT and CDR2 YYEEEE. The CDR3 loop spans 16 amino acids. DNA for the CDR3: TGTGCCAGCAGCACCGCTAGCGGGGCGAACACCGGGGAGCTGTTTTTT. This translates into CASSTASGANTGELFF.

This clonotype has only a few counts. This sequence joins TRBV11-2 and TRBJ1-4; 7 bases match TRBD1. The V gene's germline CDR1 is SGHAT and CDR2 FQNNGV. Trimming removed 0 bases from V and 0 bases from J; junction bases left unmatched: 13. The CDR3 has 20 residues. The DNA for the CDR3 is TGTGCCAGCAGCTTAGACCCCACCACTGAAACAGGGGCAACTAATGAAAAACTGTTTTTT. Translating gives CASSLDPTTETGATNEKLFF.

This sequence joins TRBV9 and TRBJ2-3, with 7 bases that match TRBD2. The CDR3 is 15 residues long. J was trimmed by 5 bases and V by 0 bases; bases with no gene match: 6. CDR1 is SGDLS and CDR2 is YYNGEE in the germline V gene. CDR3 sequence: CASSVEGGVRDTQYF. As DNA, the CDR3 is TGTGCCAGCAGCGTAGAGGGAGGGGTGAGAGATACGCAGTATTTT.

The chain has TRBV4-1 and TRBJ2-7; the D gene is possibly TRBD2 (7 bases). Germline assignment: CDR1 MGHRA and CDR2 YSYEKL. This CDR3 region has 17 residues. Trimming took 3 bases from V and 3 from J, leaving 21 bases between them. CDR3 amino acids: CASSQGPGWGGGYEQYF. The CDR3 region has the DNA TGCGCCAGCAGCCAGGGCCCGGGGTGGGGGGGCGGCTACGAGCAGTACTTC.

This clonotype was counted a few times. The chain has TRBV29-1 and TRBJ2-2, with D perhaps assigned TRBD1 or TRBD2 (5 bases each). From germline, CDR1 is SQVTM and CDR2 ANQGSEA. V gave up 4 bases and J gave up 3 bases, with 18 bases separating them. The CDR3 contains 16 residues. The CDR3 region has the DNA TGCAGCGTTGGAGGGGACCCGAACGATTACACCGGGGAGCTGTTTTTT. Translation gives CSVGGDPNDYTGELFF.

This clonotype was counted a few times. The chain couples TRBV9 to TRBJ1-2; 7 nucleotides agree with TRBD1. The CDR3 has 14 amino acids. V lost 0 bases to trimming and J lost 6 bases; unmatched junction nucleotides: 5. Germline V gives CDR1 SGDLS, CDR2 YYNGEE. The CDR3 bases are TGTGCCAGCAGCGTAGAGGGAGGGGGCGATGGCTACACCTTC. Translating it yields CASSVEGGGDGYTF.

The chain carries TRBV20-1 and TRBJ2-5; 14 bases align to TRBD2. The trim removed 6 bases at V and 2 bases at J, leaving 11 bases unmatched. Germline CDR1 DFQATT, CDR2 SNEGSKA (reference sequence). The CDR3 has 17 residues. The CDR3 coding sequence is TGCAGTGCAAAGGGACTAGCGGGAGAAGGGATTCAAGAGACCCAGTACTTC. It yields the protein CSAKGLAGEGIQETQYF.